This T cell receptor beta chain was sequenced in a study of blood T cell repertoires in COVID-19. Background on the study: Sites in the United States, Italy and Spain provided acute and convalescent COVID-19 samples.

Sequenced by immunoSEQ multiplex PCR; TCRdb stores in-frame clones only, minus some. The profile shows roughly 170,000 clones, roughly four fifths of them singletons. Cohorts were determined from participant-reported clinical history. For recovered donors of Cohort 3, there were two negative PCRs, clearance, or symptom resolution. Trimming left V 5 bases short and J 2 bases short, with 13 bases between. Germline V gene lookup returns CDR1 MNHEY and CDR2 SVGAGI. The CDR3 consists of 15 residues. Sequencing was performed on PBMCs or T cells enriched from blood (not recorded which). This clonotype originated in a man aged 50-60 years who had recovered from COVID-19. This chain joins TRBV6-5 and TRBJ1-5; unclear D gene. The CDR3 loop reads CASSTGSRGNQPQHF. In nucleotides, the CDR3 is TGTGCCAGCAGTACGGGAAGTAGGGGCAATCAGCCCCAGCATTTT.